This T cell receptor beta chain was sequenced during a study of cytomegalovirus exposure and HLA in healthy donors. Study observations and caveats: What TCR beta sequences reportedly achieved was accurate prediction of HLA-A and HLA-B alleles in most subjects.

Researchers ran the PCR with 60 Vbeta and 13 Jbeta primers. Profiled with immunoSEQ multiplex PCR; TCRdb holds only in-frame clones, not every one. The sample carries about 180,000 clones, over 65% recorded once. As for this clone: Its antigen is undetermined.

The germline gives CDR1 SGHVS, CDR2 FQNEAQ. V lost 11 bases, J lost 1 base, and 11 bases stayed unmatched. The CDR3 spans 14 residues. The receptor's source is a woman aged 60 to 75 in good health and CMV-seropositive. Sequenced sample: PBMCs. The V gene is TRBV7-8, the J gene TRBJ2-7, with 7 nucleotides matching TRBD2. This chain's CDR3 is CASALAGYSYEQYF. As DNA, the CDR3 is TGTGCCTCAGCTTTAGCGGGCTATTCCTACGAGCAGTACTTC. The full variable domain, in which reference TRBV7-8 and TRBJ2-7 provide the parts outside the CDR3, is GAGVSQSPRYKVAKRGQDVALRCDPISGHVSLFWYQQALGQGPEFLTYFQNEAQLDKSGLPSDRFFAERPEGSVSTLKIQRTQQEDSAVYLCASALAGYSYEQYFGPGTRLTVT.